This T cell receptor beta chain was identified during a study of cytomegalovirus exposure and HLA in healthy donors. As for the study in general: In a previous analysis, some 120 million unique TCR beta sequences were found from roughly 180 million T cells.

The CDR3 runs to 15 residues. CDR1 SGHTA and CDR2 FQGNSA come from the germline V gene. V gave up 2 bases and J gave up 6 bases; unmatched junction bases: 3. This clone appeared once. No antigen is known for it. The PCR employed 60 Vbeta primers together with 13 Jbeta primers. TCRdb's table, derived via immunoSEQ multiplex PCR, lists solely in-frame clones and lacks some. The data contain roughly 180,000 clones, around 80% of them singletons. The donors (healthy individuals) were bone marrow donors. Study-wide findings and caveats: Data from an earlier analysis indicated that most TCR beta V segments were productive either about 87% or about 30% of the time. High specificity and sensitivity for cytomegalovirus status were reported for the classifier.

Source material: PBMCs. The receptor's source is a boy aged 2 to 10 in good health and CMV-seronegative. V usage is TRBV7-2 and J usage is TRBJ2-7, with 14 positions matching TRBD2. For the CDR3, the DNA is TGTGCCAGCAGCTTACCGGGACTAGCGGGAGCCGAGCAGTACTTC. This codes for CASSLPGLAGAEQYF.